Sequencing of this TCR beta chain was carried out in a study of blood T cell repertoires in COVID-19. Here immunoSEQ multiplex PCR was the method, and the copy in TCRdb shows in-frame clones only, minus some. The sample yields approximately 200,000 clones, about 81% seen once. This clone showed up just once. Trimming removed 5 bases from V and 0 bases from J; junction bases left unmatched: 17. From germline, CDR1 is LNHDA and CDR2 SQIVND (reference sequence). This CDR3 is built from 19 residues. The TCR comes from a woman of 80 years or more with COVID-19, enrolled during active disease. Material for sequencing was peripheral blood. The gene calls are TRBV19 and TRBJ1-2; the match to TRBD1 covers 8 bases. Written as DNA, the CDR3 is TGTGCCAGTAGTGGATGGGGCTCCGCAGGGGGCGGAACTAACTATGGCTACACCTTC. Encoded protein: CASSGWGSAGGGTNYGYTF. Filled out from reference TRBV19 and TRBJ1-2, the complete variable domain reads DGGITQSPKYLFRKEGQNVTLSCEQNLNHDAMYWYRQDPGQGLRLIYYSQIVNDFQKGDIAEGYSVSREKKESFPLTVTSAQKNPTAFYLCASSGWGSAGGGTNYGYTFGSGTRLTVV.